The present T cell receptor (beta chain) was sequenced within a study of shared clonotypes between healthy human individuals. Some clones are missing from TCRdb's copy, which holds only in-frame ones; the method was immunoSEQ multiplex PCR. The sample consists of 2 million to 2.5 million clones, 85% to 95% of them appearing once. Trimming took 3 bases from V and 2 from J; bases not matched to a gene: 12. This CDR3 comprises 18 residues. Germline V CDR1 and CDR2: SGDLS, YYNGEE. Each donor was a Caucasian adult residing in Nashville, Tennessee. It was into CD45RA+ naive and CD45RA-negative memory subsets that the CD4+ cells were split.

The rearrangement links TRBV9 to TRBJ2-2; 8 nucleotides agree with TRBD1. This TCR was sampled from a man aged 18 to 29 in good health. Some clones in this sample may be carry-over from other donors' samples. The sequencing input was naive CD4+ T cells from PBMCs. The sample's subset: CD45RA+ positively selected. CDR3 residues: CASSGDRSTGANTGELFF. The CDR3 DNA reads TGTGCCAGCAGCGGCGACCGATCGACAGGGGCCAACACCGGGGAGCTGTTTTTT.